The present entry profiles one TCR beta chain with its context. Its antigen is currently not known. The input lacks base qualities; no much larger clone sits a single base away. The data are from a study of blood T cell repertoires in COVID-19 (dated by TCRdb to 2018 to 2020). For the study in its entirety: Samples from collaborators originated in the United States, Italy and Spain and spanned both the acute and convalescent phases of COVID-19. The material from the prospective study consisted of cDNA or gDNA derived from T cells, B-cell-depleted T cells, or PBMCs. The dataset comprised deeply sampled blood TCRbeta repertoires from subjects exposed to, actively infected with, or recovered from COVID-19. A freely available public database, intended as a resource for researchers studying the immune response to SARS-CoV-2, is where the repertoires were released. The samples were drawn from two sources: the first 160 participants of the ongoing ImmuneRACE study, and 1,000 to 1,500 subjects contributed by 6 global collaborators. Sample metadata almost always included a de-identified subject ID, COVID-19 status, age in years and sex. HLA class I and class II types, where available, came from metadata supplied by the sample provider rather than from assay-based typing.

V is trimmed back by 1 base and J by 7 bases, and the junction contains 3 bases that no gene match accounts for. From the germline V gene, CDR1 is SGHTA and CDR2 is FQGNSA. Its CDR3 holds 13 amino acids, cysteine through phenylalanine. Solely the CDR3 DNA is kept, with 39 bases framed from the first base. Collaborating institutions collected whole blood in K2EDTA tubes following their own protocols. For TCRbeta analysis, collaborators shipped samples as frozen whole blood, isolated PBMCs, or DNA extracted from either of those sample types. TCRbeta CDR3 regions were amplified from genomic DNA by means of the immunoSEQ Assay, a bias-controlled multiplex PCR. The study's own analysis went as follows. Nucleated cell counts per sample were estimated from amplification of reference gene primers within the assay. To quantify the absolute abundance of each unique TCRbeta CDR3 rearrangement, sequence reads were collapsed and filtered. For each sample, productive Simpson clonality was calculated by taking the square root of Simpson's diversity index across productive rearrangements. In its TCRdb copy, this immuneACCESS table keeps in-frame sequences only and misses some clones. Where compared with another copy, unresolved V genes explain less than half of these, and the others have no known cause. From that table come the V and J calls and clone size; the DNA was used to work out D and trimming. For this sample the table gives approximately 100,000 clones, of which 80% to 90% were detected only once. The ten largest make up about a third of the sample.

The research as a whole found: How much clinical and demographic metadata was included differed by source and by participant, and the metadata was provided uncurated.

Sequencing was carried out using peripheral blood. Rearrangement joined TRBV7-2 to TRBJ2-5, with TRBD1 matching 7 junction bases. The sequence came from a woman older than 75 with acute or convalescent COVID-19. Here the CDR3 is given as CASSLGQGGTQYF. Here is the DNA: TGTGCCAGCAGCTTAGGACAGGGTGGGACCCAGTACTTC.